This entry features one TCR beta chain sequence. The target antigen is unknown. The data originate from a study of CD8+CD57+ T cells in acquired aplastic anemia. Sequencing was done on patients that had shown CD8+CD57+ cell expansion by flow cytometry. Deletions cut 10 bases from V and 2 bases from J, with 15 bases between. The CDR3 is made up of 13 amino acids. Germline values: CDR1 SGHNT, CDR2 YYREEE (reference sequence). Study results and caveats: In CD8+ cells, Simpson's diversity showed no significant difference between patients and controls.

Genomic DNA acted as the template from which TCR beta VDJ combination and CDR3 sequence profiling were carried out. Via MiXCR, TCRdb re-called the reads, giving one row per CDR3 protein. This repertoire shows 150,000 to 200,000 distinct CDR3 sequences, about 45% found once; its top ten account for approximately 1%. Specimen: sorted CD4+, CD8+, or CD8+CD57+ T cells (not recorded which) from PBMCs. The J gene is TRBJ2-5, the V gene TRBV5-4; possibly TRBD1 for D (6 bases). The origin of this receptor is a human donor with aplastic anemia. The CDR3 sequence: CAEGVGLQETQYF. DNA of the CDR3: TGTGCCGAGGGGGTTGGGTTACAAGAGACCCAGTACTTC.